This TCR beta chain was identified in a study of technical replicates of blood from several donors. The V and J ends lost 4 bases and 4 bases, in that order; junction bases with no gene match: 4. The CDR3 is 13 amino acids. Germline assignment: CDR1 MNHEY and CDR2 SVGAGI. The method was immunoSEQ multiplex PCR; TCRdb's version includes in-frame clones alone and lacks a portion of them. This repertoire shows approximately 73,000 clones, about nine tenths found once; its top ten account for about 0.43%. The TCR was taken from a human donor in good health. Material: T cells isolated from PBMCs. The V call is TRBV6-5, the J call TRBJ2-7; TRBD1 agrees at 7 bases. The CDR3 protein is CASSWGTVYEQYF. The CDR3 DNA follows: TGTGCCAGCAGTTGGGGGACAGTTTACGAGCAGTACTTC.